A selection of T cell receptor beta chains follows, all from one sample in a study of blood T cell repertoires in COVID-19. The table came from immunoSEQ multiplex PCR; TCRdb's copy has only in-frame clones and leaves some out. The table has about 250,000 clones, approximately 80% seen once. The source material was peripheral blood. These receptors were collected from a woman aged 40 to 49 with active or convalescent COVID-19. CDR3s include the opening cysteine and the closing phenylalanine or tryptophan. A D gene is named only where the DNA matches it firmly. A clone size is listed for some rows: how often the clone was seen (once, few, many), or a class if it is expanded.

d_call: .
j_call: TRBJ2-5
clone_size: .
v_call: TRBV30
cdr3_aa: CAWSGRHETQYF
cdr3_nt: TGTGCCTGGAGCGGCAGGCACGAGACCCAGTACTTC

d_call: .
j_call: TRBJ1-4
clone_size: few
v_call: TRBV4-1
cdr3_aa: CASSQDQGEKLFF
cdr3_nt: TGCGCCAGCAGCCAAGATCAGGGTGAAAAACTGTTTTTT

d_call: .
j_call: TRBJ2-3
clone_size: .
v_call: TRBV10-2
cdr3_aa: CASSEISARGDTQYF
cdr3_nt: TGCGCCAGCAGTGAGATTAGCGCTCGAGGAGATACGCAGTATTTT

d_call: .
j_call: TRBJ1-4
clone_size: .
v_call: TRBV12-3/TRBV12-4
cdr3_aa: CASRWGDDEKLFF
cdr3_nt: TGTGCCAGCAGGTGGGGGGACGACGAAAAACTGTTTTTT

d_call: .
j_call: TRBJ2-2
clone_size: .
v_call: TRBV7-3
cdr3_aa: CASSPAGALSTGELFF
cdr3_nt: TGTGCCAGCAGCCCCGCCGGAGCGTTGTCAACCGGGGAGCTGTTTTTT

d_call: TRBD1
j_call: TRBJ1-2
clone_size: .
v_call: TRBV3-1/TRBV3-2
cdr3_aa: CASSLRGTGFWGYTF
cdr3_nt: TGTGCCAGCAGCCTGCGAGGGACAGGGTTTTGGGGCTACACCTTC

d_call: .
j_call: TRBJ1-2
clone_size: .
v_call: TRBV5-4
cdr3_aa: CASSIGQFNYGYTF
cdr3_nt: TGTGCCAGCAGCATCGGACAGTTTAACTATGGCTACACCTTC

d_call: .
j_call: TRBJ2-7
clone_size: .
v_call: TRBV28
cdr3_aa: CASSLGAVYEQYF
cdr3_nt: TGTGCCAGCAGCCTAGGGGCTGTCTACGAGCAGTACTTC

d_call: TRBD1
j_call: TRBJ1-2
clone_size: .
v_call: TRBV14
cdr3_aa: CASSFWTGSFGYTF
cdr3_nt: TGTGCCAGCAGCTTTTGGACAGGGTCTTTTGGCTACACCTTC

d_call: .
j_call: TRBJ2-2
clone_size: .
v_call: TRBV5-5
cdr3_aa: CASSLDNRKGSDLNTGELFF
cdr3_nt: TGTGCCAGCAGCTTGGATAATAGGAAAGGGAGCGATTTGAACACCGGGGAGCTGTTTTTT

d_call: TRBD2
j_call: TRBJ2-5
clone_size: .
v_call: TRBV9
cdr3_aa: CASSVAGSGGSQETQYF
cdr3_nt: TGTGCCAGCAGCGTAGCGGGTAGCGGGGGGTCCCAAGAGACCCAGTACTTC

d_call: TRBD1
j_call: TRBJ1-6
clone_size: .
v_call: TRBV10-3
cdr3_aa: CAISPGGNNNSPLHF
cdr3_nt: TGTGCCATCAGCCCAGGGGGCAACAATAATTCACCCCTCCACTTT

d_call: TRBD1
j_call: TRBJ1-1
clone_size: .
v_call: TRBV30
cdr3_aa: CAWGTGLNTEAFF
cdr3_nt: TGTGCCTGGGGGACAGGTTTGAACACTGAAGCTTTCTTT

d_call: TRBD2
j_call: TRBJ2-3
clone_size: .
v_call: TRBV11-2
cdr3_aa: CASSEAGGRADTQYF
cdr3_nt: TGTGCCAGCAGCGAAGCGGGGGGGCGTGCAGATACGCAGTATTTT